The 10 T cell receptor beta chains in this list originate from one sample, sequenced in a study of blood T cells in healthy people across ages. PCR was performed a second time for roughly 7 to 11 cycles using a sample-barcoded 5' primer and a J-beta primer mix. TCRdb re-called the 5' RACE reads through MiXCR, storing one row per CDR3 protein. The table includes 700,000 to 800,000 distinct CDR3 sequences, 35% to 45% detected once. The sequencing input was blood. The source of these receptors is a woman aged 55-69 years in good health.

The rearrangement uses TRBV9 and TRBJ2-1, with 11 positions matching TRBD2. V was clipped by 0 bases and J by 0 bases; unmatched bases: 5. Germline V gene sequence: CDR1 SGDLS, CDR2 YYNGEE. CDR3 length: 18 residues. CDR3 region: CASSVVLAGASSYNEQFF. CDR3 nucleotides: TGTGCCAGCAGCGTAGTACTAGCGGGGGCCAGCTCCTACAATGAGCAGTTCTTC.

This clonotype was recorded a few times. This chain connects TRBV3-1 to TRBJ1-2, with a tentative D call TRBD1 (5 bases). Germline-derived CDR1 and CDR2 are LGHDT and YNNKEL (reference sequence). This CDR3 region has 15 residues. V was cut by 0 bases and J by 4 bases, with 12 bases left in between. CDR3 protein: CASSQDRAGRYGYTF. The DNA for the CDR3 is TGTGCCAGCAGCCAAGATCGGGCAGGGCGCTATGGCTACACCTTC.

This chain links TRBV12-3 or TRBV12-4 with TRBJ2-7; 7 bases match TRBD1. The CDR3 length is 13 residues. The V gene end was trimmed by 10 bases and the J gene end by 6 bases; junction bases not matched to a gene: 12. This chain's CDR3 is CANRYDRAGEQYF. The CDR3 region has the DNA TGTGCCAACAGGTACGACAGGGCTGGCGAGCAGTACTTC.

The chain joins TRBV30 to TRBJ2-1; no reliable D call. CDR1 is GTSNPN and CDR2 is SVGIG in the germline V gene (reference sequence). The length of the CDR3 is 12 residues. V was trimmed by 3 bases and J by 9 bases, leaving 12 bases between them. The CDR3 protein is CAWRTMEREQFF. The CDR3 DNA follows: TGTGCCTGGAGAACAATGGAGCGTGAGCAGTTCTTC.

The DNA of the CDR3 is TGTGCCAGCAGCGGGACTAGCGGGAGGGCAAGCTCCTACAATGAGCAGTTCTTC. It translates to CASSGTSGRASSYNEQFF. The V call is TRBV6-1, the J call TRBJ2-1, with TRBD2 matching over 16 bases. The CDR3 sequence is 18 residues long. The ends lost 6 bases at V and 0 bases at J; junction bases unmatched: 5. The germline V gene encodes CDR1 MNHNS and CDR2 SASEGT.

The V call is TRBV20-1, the J call TRBJ1-6; 9 bases align to TRBD1. CDR3 length equals 18 residues. The V and J ends lost 0 bases and 14 bases, in that order; junction bases with no gene match: 20. The germline CDR1 and CDR2 sequences are DFQATT and SNEGSKA (reference sequence). The CDR3 sequence: CSARDLGRDREAVGALHF. CDR3 bases: TGCAGTGCTAGAGATCTCGGCCGGGACAGGGAAGCAGTGGGGGCCCTCCACTTT.

This clonotype was seen a few times. This chain joins TRBV18 and TRBJ1-5; TRBD1 aligns across 7 bases. V dropped 3 bases and J dropped 9; count of bases not matched to a gene: 8. The CDR3 is 14 amino acids. CDR1 and CDR2 (germline): KGHSH, LQKENI. CDR3 in amino acids: CASSPTGEERPQHF. As DNA, the CDR3 is TGTGCCAGCTCACCTACAGGGGAGGAGCGGCCCCAGCATTTT. Drawing the rest from reference TRBV18 and TRBJ1-5, the complete variable domain is NAGVMQNPRHLVRRRGQEARLRCSPMKGHSHVYWYRQLPEEGLKFMVYLQKENIIDESGMPKERFSAEFPKEGPSILRIQQVVRGDSAAYFCASSPTGEERPQHFGDGTRLSIL.

As regards this clonotype: This may stem from a read error, because a much larger clone lies one nucleotide away. The CDR3 DNA sequence: TGTGCCCGCAGCCAAGATCGGGGGGCAGGGGAATACAATGAGCAGTTCTTC. Its protein product is CARSQDRGAGEYNEQFF. This chain uses TRBV4-2 with TRBJ2-1; tentative D call: TRBD2 (7 bases). CDR3 size: 17 residues. The V gene's germline CDR1 is LGHNA and CDR2 YNFKEQ.

Ten or more counts support this clonotype. The chain employs TRBV29-1 and TRBJ2-1, with D possibly matching TRBD1 (6 bases). The germline CDR1 and CDR2 sequences are SQVTM and ANQGSEA. Between the trimmed V and J ends, which lost 6 bases and 4 bases, there was a span of 13 bases. This CDR3 comprises 13 residues. The CDR3 here is CSVAGTSYNEQFF. The CDR3 region has the DNA TGCAGCGTGGCCGGGACATCATACAATGAGCAGTTCTTC.

The genes are TRBV9 and TRBJ2-7, with D possibly being TRBD2 (6 bases). The CDR3 has 15 amino acids. CDR1 is SGDLS, CDR2 YYNGEE, per germline. V was clipped by 4 bases and J by 0 bases, with 14 bases between them. CDR3: CASSIAPGSSYEQYF. CDR3 nucleotides: TGTGCCAGCAGCATAGCCCCCGGGAGCTCCTACGAGCAGTACTTC. Supplemented by reference TRBV9 and TRBJ2-7, the full variable domain reads DSGVTQTPKHLITATGQRVTLRCSPRSGDLSVYWYQQSLDQGLQFLIQYYNGEERAKGNILERFSAQQFPDLHSELNLSSLELGDSALYFCASSIAPGSSYEQYFGPGTRLTVT.